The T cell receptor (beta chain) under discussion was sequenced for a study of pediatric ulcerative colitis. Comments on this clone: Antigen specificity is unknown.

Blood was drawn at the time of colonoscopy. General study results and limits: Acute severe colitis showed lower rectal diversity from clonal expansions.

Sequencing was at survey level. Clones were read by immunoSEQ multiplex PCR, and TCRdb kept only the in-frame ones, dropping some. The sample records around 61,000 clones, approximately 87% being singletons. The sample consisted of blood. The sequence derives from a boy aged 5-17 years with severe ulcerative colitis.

As DNA, the CDR3 is TGCGCCAGCAGCCAATTGGGACAGAGCCCCTTTGGAAACACCATATATTTT. Translated, it gives CASSQLGQSPFGNTIYF. The rearrangement joins TRBV4-3 to TRBJ1-3; 7 positions match TRBD1. CDR3 length: 17 residues. Per germline, CDR1 LGHNA and CDR2 YSLEER. V lost 2 bases to trimming and J lost 3 bases; unmatched junction nucleotides: 10.